The following is a TCR beta chain sequence with its context. Some clones are missing from TCRdb's copy, which holds only in-frame ones; the method was immunoSEQ multiplex PCR. The table has some 490,000 clones, 88% seen once. The entry originates in a study of blood T cell repertoires in COVID-19. The sample taken for sequencing was PBMCs or T cells enriched from blood (not recorded which). This TCR was recovered from a woman aged 55-69 years who had recovered from COVID-19.

The CDR3 coding sequence is TGCGCCAGCAGTCAATCGAGCTACGAGCAGTACGTC. Its protein product is CASSQSSYEQYV. The chain combines TRBV23-1 with TRBJ2-7; the D is unclear. TRBV23-1 carries the ORF label, with uncertain function. The CDR3 consists of 12 residues. Between the trimmed V and J ends, which lost 0 bases and 3 bases, there was a span of 3 bases.